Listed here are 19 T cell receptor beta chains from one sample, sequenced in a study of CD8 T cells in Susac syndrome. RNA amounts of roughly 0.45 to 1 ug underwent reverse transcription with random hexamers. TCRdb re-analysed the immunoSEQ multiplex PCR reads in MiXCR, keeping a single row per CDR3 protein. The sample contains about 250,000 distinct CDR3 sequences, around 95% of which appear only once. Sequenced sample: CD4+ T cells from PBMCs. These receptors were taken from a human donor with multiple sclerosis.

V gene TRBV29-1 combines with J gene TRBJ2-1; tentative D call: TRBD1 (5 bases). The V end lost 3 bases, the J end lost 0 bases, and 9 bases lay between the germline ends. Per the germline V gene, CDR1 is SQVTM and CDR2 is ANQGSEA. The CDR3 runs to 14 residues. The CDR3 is CSVDRASSYNEQFF. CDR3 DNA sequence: TGCAGCGTTGACAGGGCAAGCTCCTACAATGAGCAGTTCTTC.

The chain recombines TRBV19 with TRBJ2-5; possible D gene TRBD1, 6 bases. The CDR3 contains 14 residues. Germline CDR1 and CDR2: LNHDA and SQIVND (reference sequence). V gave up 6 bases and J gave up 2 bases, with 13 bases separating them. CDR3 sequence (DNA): TGTGCCAGTAGCCTCACGGGACAACAAGAGACCCAGTACTTC. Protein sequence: CASSLTGQQETQYF.

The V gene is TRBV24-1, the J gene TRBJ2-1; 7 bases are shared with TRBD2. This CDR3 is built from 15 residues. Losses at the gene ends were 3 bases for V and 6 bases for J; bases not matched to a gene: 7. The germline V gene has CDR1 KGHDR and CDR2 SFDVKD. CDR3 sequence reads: CATSDLPPGGNEQFF. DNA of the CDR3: TGTGCCACCAGTGATCTGCCCCCGGGGGGCAATGAGCAGTTCTTC.

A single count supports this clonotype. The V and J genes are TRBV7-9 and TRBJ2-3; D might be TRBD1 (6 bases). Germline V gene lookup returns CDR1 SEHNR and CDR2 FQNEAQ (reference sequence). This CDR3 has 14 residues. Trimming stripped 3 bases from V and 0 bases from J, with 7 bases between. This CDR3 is CASSLGHSTDTQYF. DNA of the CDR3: TGTGCCAGCAGCTTGGGACATAGCACAGATACGCAGTATTTT.

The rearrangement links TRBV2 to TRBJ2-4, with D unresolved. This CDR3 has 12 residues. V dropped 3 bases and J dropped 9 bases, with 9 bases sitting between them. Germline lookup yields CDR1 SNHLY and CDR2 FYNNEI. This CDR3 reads CASSDGVSIQYF. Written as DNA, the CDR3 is TGTGCCAGCAGTGATGGGGTTAGCATTCAGTACTTC.

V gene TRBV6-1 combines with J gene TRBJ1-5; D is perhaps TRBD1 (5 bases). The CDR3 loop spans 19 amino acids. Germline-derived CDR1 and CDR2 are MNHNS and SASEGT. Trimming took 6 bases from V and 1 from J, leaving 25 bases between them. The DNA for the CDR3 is TGTGCCAGCAGGGGGGGACGGGCCTCAGCGACCGTAAGCAATCAGCCCCAGCATTTT. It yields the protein CASRGGRASATVSNQPQHF.

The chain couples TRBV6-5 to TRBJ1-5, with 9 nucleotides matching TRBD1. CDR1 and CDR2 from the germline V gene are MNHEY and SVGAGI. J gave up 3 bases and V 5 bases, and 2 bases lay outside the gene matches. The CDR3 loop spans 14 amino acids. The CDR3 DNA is TGTGCCAGCAGTAGGGACAGGGTCAATCAGCCCCAGCATTTT. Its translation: CASSRDRVNQPQHF.

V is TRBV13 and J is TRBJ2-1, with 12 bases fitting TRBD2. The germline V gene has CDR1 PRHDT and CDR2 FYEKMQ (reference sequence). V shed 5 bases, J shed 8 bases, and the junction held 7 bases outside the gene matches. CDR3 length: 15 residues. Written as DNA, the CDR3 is TGTGCCAGCAGCCCACCGGGACTAGCGGGCCATGAGCAGTTCTTC. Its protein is CASSPPGLAGHEQFF. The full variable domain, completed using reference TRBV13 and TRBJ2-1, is AAGVIQSPRHLIKEKRETATLKCYPIPRHDTVYWYQQGPGQDPQFLISFYEKMQSDKGSIPDRFSAQQFSDYHSELNMSSLELGDSALYFCASSPPGLAGHEQFFGPGTRLTVL.

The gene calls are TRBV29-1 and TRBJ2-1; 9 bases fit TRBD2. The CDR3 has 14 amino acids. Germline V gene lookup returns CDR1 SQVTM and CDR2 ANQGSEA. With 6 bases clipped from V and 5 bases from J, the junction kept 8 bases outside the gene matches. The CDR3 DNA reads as TGCAGCGTCGCCAACAGACTAGCGGACAATGAGCAGTTCTTC. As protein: CSVANRLADNEQFF.

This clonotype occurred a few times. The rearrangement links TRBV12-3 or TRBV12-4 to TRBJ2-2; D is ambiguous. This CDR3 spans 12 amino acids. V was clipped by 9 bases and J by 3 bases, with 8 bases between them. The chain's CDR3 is CASLPDTGELFF. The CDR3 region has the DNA TGTGCCAGTCTTCCCGACACCGGGGAGCTGTTTTTT.

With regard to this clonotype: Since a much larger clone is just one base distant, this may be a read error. The CDR3 DNA reads as TGTGCCAGCTCAAACCAAGAGACCCAGTACTTC. It encodes CASSNQETQYF. This chain connects TRBV18 to TRBJ2-5; no firm D call. V was shortened by 5 bases and J by 0 bases, with 1 base between the two germline ends. The CDR3 consists of 11 residues. Germline assignment: CDR1 KGHSH and CDR2 LQKENI.

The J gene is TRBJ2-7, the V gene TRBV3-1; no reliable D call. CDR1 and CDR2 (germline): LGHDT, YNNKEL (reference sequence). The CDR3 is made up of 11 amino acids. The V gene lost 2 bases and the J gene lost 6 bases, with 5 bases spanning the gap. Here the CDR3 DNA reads TGTGCCAGCAGCCAACGGGCCGAGCAGTACTTC. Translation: CASSQRAEQYF.

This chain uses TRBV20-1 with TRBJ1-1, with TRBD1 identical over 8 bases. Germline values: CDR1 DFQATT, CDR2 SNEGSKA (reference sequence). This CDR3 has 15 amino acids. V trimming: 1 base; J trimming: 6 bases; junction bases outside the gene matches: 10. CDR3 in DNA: TGCAGTGCTAGAGGGCAGGGGGCCATAGGCGCTGAAGCTTTCTTT. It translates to CSARGQGAIGAEAFF.

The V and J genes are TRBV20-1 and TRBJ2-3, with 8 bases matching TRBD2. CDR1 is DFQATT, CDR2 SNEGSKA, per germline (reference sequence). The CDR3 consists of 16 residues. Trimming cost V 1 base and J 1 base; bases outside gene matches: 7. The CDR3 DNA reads TGCAGTGCTAGAGCCCGGGGGGGGACCCGCACAGATACGCAGTATTTT. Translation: CSARARGGTRTDTQYF.

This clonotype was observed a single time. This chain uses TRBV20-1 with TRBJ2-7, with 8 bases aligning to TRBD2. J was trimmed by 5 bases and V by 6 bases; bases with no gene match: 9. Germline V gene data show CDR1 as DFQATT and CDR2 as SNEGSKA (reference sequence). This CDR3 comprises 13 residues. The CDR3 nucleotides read TGCAGTGCCACCCGGACTAGCCTCAACGAGCAGTACGTC. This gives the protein CSATRTSLNEQYV.

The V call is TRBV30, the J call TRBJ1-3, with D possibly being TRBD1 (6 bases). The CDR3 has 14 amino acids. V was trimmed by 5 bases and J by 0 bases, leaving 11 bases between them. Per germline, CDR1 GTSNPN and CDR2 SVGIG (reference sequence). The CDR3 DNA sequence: TGTGCCTGGGGTACAGGGAGCTCTGGAAACACCATATATTTT. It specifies CAWGTGSSGNTIYF.

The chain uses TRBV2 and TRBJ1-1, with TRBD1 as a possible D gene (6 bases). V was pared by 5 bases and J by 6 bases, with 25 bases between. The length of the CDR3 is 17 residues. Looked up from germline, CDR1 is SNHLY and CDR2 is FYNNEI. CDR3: CASSIRDPLKGGAEAFF. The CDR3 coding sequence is TGTGCCAGCAGTATCCGGGACCCTCTTAAGGGGGGGGCTGAAGCTTTCTTT.

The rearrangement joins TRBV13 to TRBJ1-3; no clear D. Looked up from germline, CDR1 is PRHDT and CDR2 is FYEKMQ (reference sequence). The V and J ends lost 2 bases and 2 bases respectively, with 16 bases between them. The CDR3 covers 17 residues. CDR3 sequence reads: CASSLNPRRRPGNTIYF. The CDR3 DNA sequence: TGTGCCAGCAGCTTAAATCCGCGGAGGAGACCTGGAAACACCATATATTTT.

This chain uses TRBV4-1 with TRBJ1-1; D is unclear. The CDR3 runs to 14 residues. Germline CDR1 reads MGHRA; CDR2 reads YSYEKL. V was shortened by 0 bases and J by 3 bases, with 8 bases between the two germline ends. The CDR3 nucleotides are TGCGCCAGCAGCCAAGATAATTGGTACACTGAAGCTTTCTTT. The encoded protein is CASSQDNWYTEAFF.